The source of this T cell receptor beta chain is a study of T cell repertoires in cytomegalovirus infection. At the level of the study: Carrying CMV and the relevant HLA type showed in public TCR beta signatures.

TCRdb ran MiXCR on the reads and lists one entry per CDR3 protein. The table records around 180,000 distinct CDR3 sequences, under 30% of them present only once. V was trimmed by 4 bases and J by 6 bases, leaving 15 bases between them. Germline CDR1 MGHRA, CDR2 YSYEKL. There are 14 residues in the CDR3. The V call is TRBV4-1, the J call TRBJ1-1, with a tentative D call TRBD1 (6 bases). The source is a human donor in good health (CMV status not recorded). Some clones in this sample may be carry-over from other donors' samples. What was sequenced was PBMCs. Written as DNA, the CDR3 is TGCGCCAGCAGCCCGGGGGGGCAGGTCTCTGAAGCTTTCTTT. Translating gives CASSPGGQVSEAFF.